This TCR beta chain originates from a study of blood T cell repertoires in COVID-19. Study in general: Samples came from the United States, Italy and Spain, spanning acute and convalescent COVID-19. T cells, B-cell-depleted T cells, or PBMCs provided the cDNA or gDNA that served as material.

Original analysis: Amplification from reference gene primers served as the basis for estimated nucleated cell counts. Only in-frame clones appear in the TCRdb table, and some are missing; sequencing was by immunoSEQ multiplex PCR. The V and J calls and clone size are taken from that table; D and trimming were inferred from the DNA. Of around 140,000 clones in the sample, approximately 89% were seen once. This CDR3 is 15 amino acids long. Germline V gives CDR1 MNHNS, CDR2 SASEGT. V lost 1 base and J lost 1, with 8 bases in between. This receptor was obtained from a man aged 60 to 75 with active or convalescent COVID-19. Sequencing was done on a sample of peripheral blood. This sequence joins TRBV6-1 and TRBJ1-3; D unclear. In nucleotides, the CDR3 is TGTGCCAGCAGTGAAGACAGATATTCTGGAAACACCATATATTTT. Translated, it gives CASSEDRYSGNTIYF.